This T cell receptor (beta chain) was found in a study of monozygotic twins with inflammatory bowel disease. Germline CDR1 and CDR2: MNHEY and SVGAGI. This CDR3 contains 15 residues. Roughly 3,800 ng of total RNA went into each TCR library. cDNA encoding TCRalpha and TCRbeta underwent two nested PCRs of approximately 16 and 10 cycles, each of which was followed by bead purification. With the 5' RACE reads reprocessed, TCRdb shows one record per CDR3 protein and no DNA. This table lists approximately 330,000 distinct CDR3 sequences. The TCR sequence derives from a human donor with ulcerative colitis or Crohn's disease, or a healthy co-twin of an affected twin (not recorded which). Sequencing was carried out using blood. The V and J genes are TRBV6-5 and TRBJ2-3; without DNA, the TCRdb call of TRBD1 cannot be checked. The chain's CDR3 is CASSSRDTPMDTQYF.